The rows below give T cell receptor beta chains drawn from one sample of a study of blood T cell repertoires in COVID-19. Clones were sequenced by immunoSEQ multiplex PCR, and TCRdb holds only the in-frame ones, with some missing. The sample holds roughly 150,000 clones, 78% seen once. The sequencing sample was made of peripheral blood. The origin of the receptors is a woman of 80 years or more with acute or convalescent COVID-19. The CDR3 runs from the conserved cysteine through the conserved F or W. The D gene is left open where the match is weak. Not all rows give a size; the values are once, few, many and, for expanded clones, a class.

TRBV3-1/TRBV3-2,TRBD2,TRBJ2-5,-,TGTGCCAGCAGCCCCGGACTAGCGGGAGGGACCCAGTACTTC,CASSPGLAGGTQYF
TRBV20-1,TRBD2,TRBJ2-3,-,TGCAGTGCTAGTTCTACTAGCGGGGGGGCTCCTAGCACAGATACGCAGTATTTT,CSASSTSGGAPSTDTQYF
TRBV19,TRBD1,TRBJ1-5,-,TGTGCCAGTAGTATCGGACAGGGGAGGGGAAGCAATCAGCCCCAGCATTTT,CASSIGQGRGSNQPQHF
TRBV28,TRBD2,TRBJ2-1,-,TGTGCCAGCAGTTCCCCTAGCGGGGCCAGACATGAGCAGTTCTTC,CASSSPSGARHEQFF
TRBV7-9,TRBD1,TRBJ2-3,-,TGTGCCAGCAGCTTAGGGGGAACAGGGGGCATTACGCAGTATTTT,CASSLGGTGGITQYF
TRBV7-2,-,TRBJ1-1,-,TGTGCCAGCAGCTTATATGGCGGGTTGAACACTGAAGCTTTCTTT,CASSLYGGLNTEAFF
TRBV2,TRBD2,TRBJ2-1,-,TGTGCCAGCAGACTAGCGGGGAGTAATGAGCAGTTCTTC,CASRLAGSNEQFF
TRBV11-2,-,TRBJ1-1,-,TGTGCCAGCAGCTTAGGGTGGGCTCTGAACACTGAAGCTTTCTTT,CASSLGWALNTEAFF
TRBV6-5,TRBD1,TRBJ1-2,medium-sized,TGTGCCAGCACCTCACAGGGGGGAGGCAAATATGGCTACACCTTC,CASTSQGGGKYGYTF
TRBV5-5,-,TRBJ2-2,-,TGTGCCAGCAGCTTGGACCCCTTGAGCATAACCGGGGAGCTGTTTTTT,CASSLDPLSITGELFF
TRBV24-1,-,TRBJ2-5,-,TGTGCCACCAGTGATAGCGGCAGGTGGGAGACCCAGTACTTC,CATSDSGRWETQYF
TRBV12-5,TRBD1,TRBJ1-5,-,TGTGCTAGTGGTTTGGGACAGGGGGGACAGCCCCAGCATTTT,CASGLGQGGQPQHF
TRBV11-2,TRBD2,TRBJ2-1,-,TGTGCCAGCAGCAAGGGACTAGCGGGAGGAGTTGAGCAGTTCTTC,CASSKGLAGGVEQFF
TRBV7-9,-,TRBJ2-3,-,TGTGCCAGCAGCTCGGACAACACAGATACGCAGTATTTT,CASSSDNTDTQYF
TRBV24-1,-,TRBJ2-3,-,TGTGCCACCAGTGATTTCGGCAGAGGGCCTGATACGCAGTATTTT,CATSDFGRGPDTQYF
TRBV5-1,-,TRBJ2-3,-,TGCGCCAGCAGCTTGCCCCGGGACTCGGCCGATACGCAGTATTTT,CASSLPRDSADTQYF
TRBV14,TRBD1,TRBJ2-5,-,TGTGCCAGCAGCCAAGGACCCCTCGACAGGGGCCAAGAGACCCAGTACTTC,CASSQGPLDRGQETQYF
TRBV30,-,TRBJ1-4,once,TGTGCCTGGCAAGGGGGGGCGACAAGTGAAAAACTGTTTTTT,CAWQGGATSEKLFF
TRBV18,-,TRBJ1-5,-,TGTGCCAGCTCACCCCGAGCCGATCAGCCCCAGCATTTT,CASSPRADQPQHF
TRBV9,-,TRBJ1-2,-,TGTGCCAGCAGCAAGACAGAACGGGGCTACACCTTC,CASSKTERGYTF
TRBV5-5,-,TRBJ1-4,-,TGTGCCAGCAGCCCCGGGACATCCGAAAAACTGTTTTTT,CASSPGTSEKLFF
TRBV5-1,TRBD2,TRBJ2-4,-,TGCGCCAGCAGCTTGGCTGGCGGGGGGTGGGACATTCAGTACTTC,CASSLAGGGWDIQYF
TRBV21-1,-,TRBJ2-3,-,TGTGCCAGCAGCTCCCGTGTGGGTATGGCTAGCGGGAGTAGCACAGATACGCAGTATTTT,CASSSRVGMASGSSTDTQYF
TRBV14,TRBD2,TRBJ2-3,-,TGTGCCAGCAGCCCGGGACTAGCGAGGACAGATACGCAGTATTTT,CASSPGLARTDTQYF
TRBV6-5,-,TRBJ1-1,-,TGTGCCAGCAGTTTGCGGGGGCAGGGTATCACTGAAGCTTTCTTT,CASSLRGQGITEAFF
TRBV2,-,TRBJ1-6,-,TGTGCCAGCAGTGATCCGCAGGGGAGAGGAAATAATTCACCCCTCCACTTT,CASSDPQGRGNNSPLHF
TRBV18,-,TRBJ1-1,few,TGTGCCAGCTCACCCTCCCGGGGGAACACTGAAGCTTTCTTT,CASSPSRGNTEAFF
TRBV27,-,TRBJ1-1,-,TGTGCCAGCAGGGGGGGACGTCTAAGCATGAACACTGAAGCTTTCTTT,CASRGGRLSMNTEAFF
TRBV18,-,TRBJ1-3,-,TGTGCCAGCTCACCCACGGGGGGCTCTGGAAACACCATATATTTT,CASSPTGGSGNTIYF
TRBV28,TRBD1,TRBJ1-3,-,TGTGCCAGCAGTACCTCGGGACAGGCTCCCTCTGGAAACACCATATATTTT,CASSTSGQAPSGNTIYF
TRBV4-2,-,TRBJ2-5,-,TGTGCCAGCAGCCAACGCGCCTCGGAAGAGACCCAGTACTTC,CASSQRASEETQYF
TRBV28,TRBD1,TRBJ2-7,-,TGTGCCAGCAGTACTGCCGGGACAGGGGGCCCCTACGAGCAGTACTTC,CASSTAGTGGPYEQYF
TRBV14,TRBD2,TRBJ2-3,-,TGTGCCAGCAGCCGACGACTAGCGGGGTACACAGATACGCAGTATTTT,CASSRRLAGYTDTQYF
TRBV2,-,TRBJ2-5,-,TGTGCCAGCAAAGGGGGAGTGGCAGAGACCCAGTACTTC,CASKGGVAETQYF
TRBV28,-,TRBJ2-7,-,TGTGCCAGCAGTATCCAGGGCTACGAGCAGTACTTC,CASSIQGYEQYF
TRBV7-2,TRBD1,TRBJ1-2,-,TGTGCCAGCAGGGCGGACAGGGCTAACTATGGCTACACCTTC,CASRADRANYGYTF
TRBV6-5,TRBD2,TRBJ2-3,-,TGTGCCAGCACCCCCGGACTAGCGAAGGATACGCAGTATTTT,CASTPGLAKDTQYF
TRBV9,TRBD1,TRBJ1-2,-,TGTGCCAGCAGCAAGGGACAGGGAGGGGGCGGGCCAGCTTTTATTCTAGGAGGCTACACCTTC,CASSKGQGGGGPAFILGGYTF
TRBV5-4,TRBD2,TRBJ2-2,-,TGTGCCAGCAGCCGGAGTAGCGGGTTCGCCCCGGAGCTGTTTTTT,CASSRSSGFAPELFF
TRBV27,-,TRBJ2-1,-,TGTGCCAGCAGACGGGACTCCCCAGGAGCCACCTACAATGAGCAGTTCTTC,CASRRDSPGATYNEQFF
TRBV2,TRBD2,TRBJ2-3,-,TGTGCCAGCCGACGGCTAGCGGGTCAGGATACGCAGTATTTT,CASRRLAGQDTQYF
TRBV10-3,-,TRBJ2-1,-,TGTGCCATCAGTGAGTCAAAGTGGGGCGGGACTTCCTACAATGAGCAGTTCTTC,CAISESKWGGTSYNEQFF
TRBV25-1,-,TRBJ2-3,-,TGTGCCAGCAGTGAATCAGGGCAGGGGCACGATACGCAGTATTTT,CASSESGQGHDTQYF
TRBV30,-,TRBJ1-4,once,TGTGCCTGGAGGGCAGGGGAGTCGAGTAATGAAAAACTGTTTTTT,CAWRAGESSNEKLFF
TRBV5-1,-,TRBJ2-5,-,TGCGCCAGCAGCAGGGACGGGAGTCAAGAGACCCAGTACTTC,CASSRDGSQETQYF
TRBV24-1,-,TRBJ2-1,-,TGTGCCACCAGTGATTTGACTAGCCAGTTCTTC,CATSDLTSQFF
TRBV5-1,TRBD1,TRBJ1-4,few,TGCGCCAGCAGCTTGGTAGGGGGCAGCAATGAAAAACTGTTTTTT,CASSLVGGSNEKLFF
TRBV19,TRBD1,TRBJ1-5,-,TGTGCCAGTAGTACACAGGGGAATCAGCCCCAGCATTTT,CASSTQGNQPQHF